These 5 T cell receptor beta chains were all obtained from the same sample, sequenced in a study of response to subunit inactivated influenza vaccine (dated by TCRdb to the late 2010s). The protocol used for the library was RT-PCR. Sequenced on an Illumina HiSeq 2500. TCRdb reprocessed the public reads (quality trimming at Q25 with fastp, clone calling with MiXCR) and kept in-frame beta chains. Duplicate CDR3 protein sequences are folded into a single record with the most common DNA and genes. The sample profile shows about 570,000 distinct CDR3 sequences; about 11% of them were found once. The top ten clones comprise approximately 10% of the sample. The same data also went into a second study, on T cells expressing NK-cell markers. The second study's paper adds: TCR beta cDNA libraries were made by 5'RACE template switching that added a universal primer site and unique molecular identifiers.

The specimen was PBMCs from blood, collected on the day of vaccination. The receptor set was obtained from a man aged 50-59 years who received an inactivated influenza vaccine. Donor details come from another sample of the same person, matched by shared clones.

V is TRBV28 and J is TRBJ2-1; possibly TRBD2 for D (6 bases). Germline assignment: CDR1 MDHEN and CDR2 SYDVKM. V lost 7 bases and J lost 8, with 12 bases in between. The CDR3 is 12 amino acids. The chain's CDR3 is CASKVGGYEQFF. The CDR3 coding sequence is TGTGCCAGCAAGGTGGGGGGTTATGAGCAGTTCTTC.

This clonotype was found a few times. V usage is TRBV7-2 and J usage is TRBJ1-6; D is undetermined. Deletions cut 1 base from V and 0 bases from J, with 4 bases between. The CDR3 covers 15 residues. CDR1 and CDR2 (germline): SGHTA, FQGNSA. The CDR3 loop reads CASSLEGSYNSPLHF. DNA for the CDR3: TGTGCCAGCAGCTTAGAAGGCTCCTATAATTCACCCCTCCACTTT.

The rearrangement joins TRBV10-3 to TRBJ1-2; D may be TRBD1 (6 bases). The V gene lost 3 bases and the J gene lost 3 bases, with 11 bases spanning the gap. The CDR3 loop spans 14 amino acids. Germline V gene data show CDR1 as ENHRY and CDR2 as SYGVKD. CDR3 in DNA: TGTGCCATCAGTGAAGGACAGCAACACTATGGCTACACCTTC. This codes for CAISEGQQHYGYTF.

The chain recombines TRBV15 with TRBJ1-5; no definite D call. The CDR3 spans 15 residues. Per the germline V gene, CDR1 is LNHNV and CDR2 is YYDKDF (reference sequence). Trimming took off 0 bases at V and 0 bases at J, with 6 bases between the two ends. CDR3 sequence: CATSRDSRSNQPQHF. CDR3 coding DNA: TGTGCCACCAGCAGAGATTCCCGTAGCAATCAGCCCCAGCATTTT.

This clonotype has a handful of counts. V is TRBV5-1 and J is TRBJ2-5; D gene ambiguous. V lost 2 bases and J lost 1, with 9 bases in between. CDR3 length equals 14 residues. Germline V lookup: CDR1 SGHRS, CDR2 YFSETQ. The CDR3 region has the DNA TGCGCCAGCAGCTTTCGTTCACGCCAAGAGACCCAGTACTTC. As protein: CASSFRSRQETQYF.